The rows below give T cell receptor beta chains drawn from one sample of a study of blood T cell repertoires in COVID-19. The repertoire was sequenced with immunoSEQ multiplex PCR; TCRdb's copy has only in-frame clones and lacks some. The table has more than 45,000 clones, about 84% seen once. The sample was peripheral blood. The receptors shown here come from a woman aged 55-70 years with acute or convalescent COVID-19. Each CDR3 is given with its conserved first and last residue. A D gene is named only where the DNA matches it firmly. Part of the rows lack a size; the others show once, few, many or a class for expanded clones.

cdr3_nt: TGTGCCACCAGTAGTCCGGAGTCCGGCACAGATACGCAGTATTTT; cdr3_aa: CATSSPESGTDTQYF; d_call: .; j_call: TRBJ2-3; clone_size: .; v_call: TRBV24-1
cdr3_nt: TGTGCCAGCAGCCTCGTCAATGAGCAGTTCTTC; cdr3_aa: CASSLVNEQFF; d_call: .; j_call: TRBJ2-1; clone_size: .; v_call: TRBV12-3/TRBV12-4
cdr3_nt: TGTGCCAGCAGGGGCGGGGTCGCCTACAATGAGCAGTTCTTC; cdr3_aa: CASRGGVAYNEQFF; d_call: .; j_call: TRBJ2-1; clone_size: .; v_call: TRBV27
cdr3_nt: TGTGCCAGCAGCCGAATGACAGGGGCGGGCACAGATACGCAGTATTTT; cdr3_aa: CASSRMTGAGTDTQYF; d_call: TRBD1; j_call: TRBJ2-3; clone_size: .; v_call: TRBV7-9
cdr3_nt: TGTGCCAGCAGCTTAGCTGGGACAGGGGGAGAGACCCAGTACTTC; cdr3_aa: CASSLAGTGGETQYF; d_call: TRBD1; j_call: TRBJ2-5; clone_size: .; v_call: TRBV7-2
cdr3_nt: TGTGCCAGCAGCCAAAGGACTAGCGGATACCAAGAGACCCAGTACTTC; cdr3_aa: CASSQRTSGYQETQYF; d_call: TRBD2; j_call: TRBJ2-5; clone_size: few; v_call: TRBV2
cdr3_nt: TGTGCCAGCTCACTCTTCGCGGGCGAAGTCTACAATGAGCAGTTCTTC; cdr3_aa: CASSLFAGEVYNEQFF; d_call: .; j_call: TRBJ2-1; clone_size: .; v_call: TRBV18
cdr3_nt: TGTGCCAGCAGCTTAGTTCTAGCGGGAGTTTGGAATGAGCAGTACTTC; cdr3_aa: CASSLVLAGVWNEQYF; d_call: TRBD2; j_call: TRBJ2-7; clone_size: .; v_call: TRBV11-2
cdr3_nt: TGTGCCAGTAGTGACGGGGGGTCGGGCTACGAGCAGTACTTC; cdr3_aa: CASSDGGSGYEQYF; d_call: TRBD2; j_call: TRBJ2-7; clone_size: .; v_call: TRBV19
cdr3_nt: TGCGCCAGCAGCCAAGTAGCTAGCGGGCGAGGACAGGTCGATGAGCAGTTCTTC; cdr3_aa: CASSQVASGRGQVDEQFF; d_call: .; j_call: TRBJ2-1; clone_size: few; v_call: TRBV4-1
cdr3_nt: TGTGCCAGCAGTGGGCTAGCGGGCACCGGGGAGCTGTTTTTT; cdr3_aa: CASSGLAGTGELFF; d_call: TRBD2; j_call: TRBJ2-2; clone_size: .; v_call: TRBV2
cdr3_nt: TGTGCCAGCAGCCTTTTTAGGGGGCTAGCGGGGGGTGAGCAGTTCTTC; cdr3_aa: CASSLFRGLAGGEQFF; d_call: TRBD2; j_call: TRBJ2-1; clone_size: .; v_call: TRBV7-2
cdr3_nt: TGTGCCAGCAGCTTGAGGGGAAGCTACACCTTC; cdr3_aa: CASSLRGSYTF; d_call: .; j_call: TRBJ1-2; clone_size: .; v_call: TRBV5-8
cdr3_nt: TGTGCCAGCTCAGGCCTACGGGAGGGACCTAGTGAAAAACTGTTTTTT; cdr3_aa: CASSGLREGPSEKLFF; d_call: .; j_call: TRBJ1-4; clone_size: .; v_call: TRBV18
cdr3_nt: TGTGCCAGCAGCCAAGGGAGGGACGGTAACTATGGCTACACCTTC; cdr3_aa: CASSQGRDGNYGYTF; d_call: .; j_call: TRBJ1-2; clone_size: .; v_call: TRBV4-2
cdr3_nt: TGTGCCAGCAGCTTAGGGACTAGTCGCGAGCAGTTCTTC; cdr3_aa: CASSLGTSREQFF; d_call: TRBD2; j_call: TRBJ2-1; clone_size: .; v_call: TRBV11-3
cdr3_nt: TGTGCCAGCAGCCAGGATCCGCGGGGGCAAGAGACCCAGTACTTC; cdr3_aa: CASSQDPRGQETQYF; d_call: TRBD2; j_call: TRBJ2-5; clone_size: few; v_call: TRBV4-2
cdr3_nt: TGTGCCAGCAGCCCTCGAAAAGGAGATCCTGGGGCCAACGTCCTGACTTTC; cdr3_aa: CASSPRKGDPGANVLTF; d_call: .; j_call: TRBJ2-6; clone_size: few; v_call: TRBV11-3
cdr3_nt: TGTGCCACCAGCAGGCGGGACCGCGATCAGCCCCAGCATTTT; cdr3_aa: CATSRRDRDQPQHF; d_call: .; j_call: TRBJ1-5; clone_size: .; v_call: TRBV15
cdr3_nt: TGTGCCAGCAGTTGGGAGGGGGGGAACACTGAAGCTTTCTTT; cdr3_aa: CASSWEGGNTEAFF; d_call: .; j_call: TRBJ1-1; clone_size: .; v_call: TRBV7-9
cdr3_nt: TGTGCCAGCAGCTGGTCGGGACAGGGGAACTATGGCTACACCTTC; cdr3_aa: CASSWSGQGNYGYTF; d_call: TRBD1; j_call: TRBJ1-2; clone_size: few; v_call: TRBV5-4
cdr3_nt: TGTGCCAGCAGTCACACAGATACGCAGTATTTT; cdr3_aa: CASSHTDTQYF; d_call: .; j_call: TRBJ2-3; clone_size: .; v_call: TRBV12-3/TRBV12-4
cdr3_nt: TGTGCCAGCAGCTTCTTGACAGGCGCAAACTATGGCTACACCTTC; cdr3_aa: CASSFLTGANYGYTF; d_call: .; j_call: TRBJ1-2; clone_size: .; v_call: TRBV5-8
cdr3_nt: TGTGCCAGCAGCGTAGGGGGGGGCAATCAGCCCCAGCATTTT; cdr3_aa: CASSVGGGNQPQHF; d_call: .; j_call: TRBJ1-5; clone_size: .; v_call: TRBV9
cdr3_nt: TGTGCCTGGATTTTGGGACTAGCGGGAACAGATACGCAGTATTTT; cdr3_aa: CAWILGLAGTDTQYF; d_call: TRBD2; j_call: TRBJ2-3; clone_size: .; v_call: TRBV30
cdr3_nt: TGTGCCAGCAGTGAATATAGTAACGAGCAGTACTTC; cdr3_aa: CASSEYSNEQYF; d_call: .; j_call: TRBJ2-7; clone_size: .; v_call: TRBV25-1
cdr3_nt: TGTGCCAGCAGCTTAGCGGGGGACCCCCACGAGCAGTACTTC; cdr3_aa: CASSLAGDPHEQYF; d_call: TRBD2; j_call: TRBJ2-7; clone_size: .; v_call: TRBV5-4
cdr3_nt: TGTGCCAGCAGTCTACGGGAGGGGTTCGGAACTGAAGCTTTCTTT; cdr3_aa: CASSLREGFGTEAFF; d_call: .; j_call: TRBJ1-1; clone_size: .; v_call: TRBV2
cdr3_nt: TGCGCCAGCAGCTTGAGTGTTAGCCGAAACAATGAGCAGTTCTTC; cdr3_aa: CASSLSVSRNNEQFF; d_call: .; j_call: TRBJ2-1; clone_size: .; v_call: TRBV5-1
cdr3_nt: TGTGCCAGCAGTCTAGGGACTAGCGCCTCCGAGACCCAGTACTTC; cdr3_aa: CASSLGTSASETQYF; d_call: TRBD2; j_call: TRBJ2-5; clone_size: .; v_call: TRBV25-1
cdr3_nt: TGTGCCAGCAGCTTAGGGTCGGGCAATGAGCAGTTCTTC; cdr3_aa: CASSLGSGNEQFF; d_call: .; j_call: TRBJ2-1; clone_size: once; v_call: TRBV7-8
cdr3_nt: TGTGCCAGCAGTTTAGGGTCAGGAGGCTACACCTTC; cdr3_aa: CASSLGSGGYTF; d_call: .; j_call: TRBJ1-2; clone_size: .; v_call: TRBV27
cdr3_nt: TGTGCCAGCAGTTTATCTCAGCAGGGGGCGAGGGGGTCACCCCTCCACTTT; cdr3_aa: CASSLSQQGARGSPLHF; d_call: TRBD1; j_call: TRBJ1-6; clone_size: .; v_call: TRBV27
cdr3_nt: TGTGCCAGCAAGACTAGCGCAGATACGCAGTATTTT; cdr3_aa: CASKTSADTQYF; d_call: TRBD2; j_call: TRBJ2-3; clone_size: .; v_call: TRBV12-3/TRBV12-4
cdr3_nt: TGTGCCAGCAGCGTAGGGTCCGGGGGCTATGGCTACACCTTC; cdr3_aa: CASSVGSGGYGYTF; d_call: .; j_call: TRBJ1-2; clone_size: .; v_call: TRBV9
cdr3_nt: TGTGCCAGCAGCAAAGCGGGGGGGCAGGGTGAGCAGTTCTTC; cdr3_aa: CASSKAGGQGEQFF; d_call: TRBD2; j_call: TRBJ2-1; clone_size: few; v_call: TRBV7-3
cdr3_nt: TGCGCCAGCAGCTCCGGGCGGGACAGGGTAGGATACTCACCCCTCCACTTT; cdr3_aa: CASSSGRDRVGYSPLHF; d_call: TRBD1; j_call: TRBJ1-6; clone_size: .; v_call: TRBV5-1
cdr3_nt: TGTGCCAGCAGCTTTACAGGGTCGAACACCGGGGAGCTGTTTTTT; cdr3_aa: CASSFTGSNTGELFF; d_call: .; j_call: TRBJ2-2; clone_size: .; v_call: TRBV11-2
cdr3_nt: TGTGCCAGTACCATGGGGTGGGGACTAGCGGATACCGGGGAGCTGTTTTTT; cdr3_aa: CASTMGWGLADTGELFF; d_call: TRBD2; j_call: TRBJ2-2; clone_size: .; v_call: TRBV19
cdr3_nt: TGTGCCAGCAGTGAAGAGAACTGGGGGGGTGAAGCTTTCTTT; cdr3_aa: CASSEENWGGEAFF; d_call: .; j_call: TRBJ1-1; clone_size: .; v_call: TRBV2
cdr3_nt: TGTGCCAGCATACCAAGTAAAATAGCGGGGGGGCAAGAGACCCAGTACTTC; cdr3_aa: CASIPSKIAGGQETQYF; d_call: TRBD2; j_call: TRBJ2-5; clone_size: few; v_call: TRBV3-1/TRBV3-2
cdr3_nt: TGTGCCAGCAGCCAAGAGCCCAGGGGAGACGAAGCTTTCTTT; cdr3_aa: CASSQEPRGDEAFF; d_call: .; j_call: TRBJ1-1; clone_size: .; v_call: TRBV4-2